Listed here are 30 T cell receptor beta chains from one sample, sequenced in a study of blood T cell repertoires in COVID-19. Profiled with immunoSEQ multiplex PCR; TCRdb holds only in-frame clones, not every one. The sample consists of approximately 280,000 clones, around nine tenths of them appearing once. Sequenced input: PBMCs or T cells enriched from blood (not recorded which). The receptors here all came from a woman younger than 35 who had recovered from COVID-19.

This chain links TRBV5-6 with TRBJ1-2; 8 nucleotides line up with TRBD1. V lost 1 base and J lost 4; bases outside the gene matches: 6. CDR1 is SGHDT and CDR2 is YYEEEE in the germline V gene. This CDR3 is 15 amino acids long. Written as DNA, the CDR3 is TGTGCCAGCAGCTTGATACCAGGGGGCTCCTATGGCTACACCTTC. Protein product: CASSLIPGGSYGYTF.

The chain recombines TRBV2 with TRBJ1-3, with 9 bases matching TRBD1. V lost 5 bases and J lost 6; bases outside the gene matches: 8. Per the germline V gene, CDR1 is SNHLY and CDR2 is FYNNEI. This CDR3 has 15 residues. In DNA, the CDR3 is TGTGCCAGCAGTCGGGACAGGGTTGAGTCAAACACCATATATTTT. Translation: CASSRDRVESNTIYF.

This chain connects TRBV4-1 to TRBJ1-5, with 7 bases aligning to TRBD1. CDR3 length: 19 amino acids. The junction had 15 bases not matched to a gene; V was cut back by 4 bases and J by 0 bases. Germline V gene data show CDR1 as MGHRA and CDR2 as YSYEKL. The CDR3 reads CASSLAPTGQPFSNQPQHF. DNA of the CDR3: TGCGCCAGCAGCCTAGCCCCGACAGGGCAGCCATTTAGCAATCAGCCCCAGCATTTT.

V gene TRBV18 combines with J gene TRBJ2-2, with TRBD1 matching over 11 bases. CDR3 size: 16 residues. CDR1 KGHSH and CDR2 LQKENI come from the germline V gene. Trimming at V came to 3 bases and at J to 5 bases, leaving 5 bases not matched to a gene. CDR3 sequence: CASSPLGQGATGELFF. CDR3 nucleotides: TGTGCCAGCTCACCTCTCGGACAGGGGGCAACCGGGGAGCTGTTTTTT.

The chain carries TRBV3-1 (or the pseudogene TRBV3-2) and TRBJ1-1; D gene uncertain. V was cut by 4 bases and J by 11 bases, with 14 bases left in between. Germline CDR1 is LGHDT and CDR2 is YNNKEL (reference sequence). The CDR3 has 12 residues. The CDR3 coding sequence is TGTGCCAGCAGCCGGGCTGGCACCGAGGCTTTCTTT. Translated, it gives CASSRAGTEAFF.

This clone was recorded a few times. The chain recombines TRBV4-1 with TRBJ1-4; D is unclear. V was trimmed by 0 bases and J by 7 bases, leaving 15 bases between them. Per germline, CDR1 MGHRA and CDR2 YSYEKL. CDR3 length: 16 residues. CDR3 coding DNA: TGCGCCAGCAGCCAAGATCCCGGGGAGGGAGGTGAAAAACTGTTTTTT. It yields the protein CASSQDPGEGGEKLFF.

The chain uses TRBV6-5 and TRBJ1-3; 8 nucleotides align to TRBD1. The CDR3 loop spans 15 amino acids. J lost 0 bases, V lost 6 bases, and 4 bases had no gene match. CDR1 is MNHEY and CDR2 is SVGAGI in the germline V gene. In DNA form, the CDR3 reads TGTGCCAGCAGATCGACAGGGGCCTCTGGAAACACCATATATTTT. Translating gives CASRSTGASGNTIYF.

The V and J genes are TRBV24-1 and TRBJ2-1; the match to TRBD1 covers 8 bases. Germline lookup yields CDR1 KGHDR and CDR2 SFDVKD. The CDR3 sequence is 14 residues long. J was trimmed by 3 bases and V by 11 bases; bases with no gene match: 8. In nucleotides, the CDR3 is TGTGCCAAGGACAGGGTCCCCCACTACAATGAGCAGTTCTTC. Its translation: CAKDRVPHYNEQFF.

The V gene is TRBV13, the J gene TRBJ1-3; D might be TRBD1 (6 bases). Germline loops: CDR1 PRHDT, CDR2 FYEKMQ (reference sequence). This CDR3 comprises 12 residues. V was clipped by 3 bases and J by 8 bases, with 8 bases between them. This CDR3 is CASSFRGDTIYF. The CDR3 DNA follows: TGTGCCAGCAGCTTCAGGGGTGACACCATATATTTT.

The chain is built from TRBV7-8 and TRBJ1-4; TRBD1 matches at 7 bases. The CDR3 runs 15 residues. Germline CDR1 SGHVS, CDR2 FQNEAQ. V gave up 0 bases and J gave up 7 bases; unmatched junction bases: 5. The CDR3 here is CASSLAGRGSEKLFF. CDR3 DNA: TGTGCCAGCAGCTTAGCGGGCAGGGGGAGTGAAAAACTGTTTTTT.

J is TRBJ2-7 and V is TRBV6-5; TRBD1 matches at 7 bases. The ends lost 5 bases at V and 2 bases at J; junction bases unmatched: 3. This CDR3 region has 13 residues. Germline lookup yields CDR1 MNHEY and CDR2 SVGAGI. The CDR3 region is CASSPQGPYEQYF. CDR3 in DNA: TGTGCCAGCAGTCCACAGGGGCCCTACGAGCAGTACTTC.

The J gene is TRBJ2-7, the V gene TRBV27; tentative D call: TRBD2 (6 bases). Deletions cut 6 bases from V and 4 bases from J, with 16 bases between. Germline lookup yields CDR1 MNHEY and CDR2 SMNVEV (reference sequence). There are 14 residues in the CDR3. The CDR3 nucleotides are TGTGCCAGCAGGCCTGGGTGGGAGGAATACGAGCAGTACTTC. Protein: CASRPGWEEYEQYF.

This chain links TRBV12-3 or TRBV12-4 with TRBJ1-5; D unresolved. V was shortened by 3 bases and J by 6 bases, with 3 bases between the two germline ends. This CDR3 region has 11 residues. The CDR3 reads CASSFGQPQHF. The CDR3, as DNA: TGTGCCAGCAGTTTCGGTCAGCCCCAGCATTTT.

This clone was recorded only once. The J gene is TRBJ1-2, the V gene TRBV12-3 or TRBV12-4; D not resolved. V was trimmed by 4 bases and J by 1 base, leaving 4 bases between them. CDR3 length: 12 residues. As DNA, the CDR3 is TGTGCCAGCAGTTCATTTAACTATGGCTACACCTTC. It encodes CASSSFNYGYTF.

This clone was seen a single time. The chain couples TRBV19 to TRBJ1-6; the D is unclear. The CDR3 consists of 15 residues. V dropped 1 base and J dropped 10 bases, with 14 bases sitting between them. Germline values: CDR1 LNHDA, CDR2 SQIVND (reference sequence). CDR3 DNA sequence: TGTGCCAGTAGTATAGGCCGCGGAGACTTCTCACCCCTCCACTTT. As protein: CASSIGRGDFSPLHF.

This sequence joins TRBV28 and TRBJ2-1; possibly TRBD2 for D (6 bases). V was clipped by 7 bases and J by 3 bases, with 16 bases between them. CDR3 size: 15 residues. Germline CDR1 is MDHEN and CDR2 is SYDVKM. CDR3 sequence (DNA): TGTGCCAGCAATCTCGGAGCGGGTAACTACAATGAGCAGTTCTTC. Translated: CASNLGAGNYNEQFF.

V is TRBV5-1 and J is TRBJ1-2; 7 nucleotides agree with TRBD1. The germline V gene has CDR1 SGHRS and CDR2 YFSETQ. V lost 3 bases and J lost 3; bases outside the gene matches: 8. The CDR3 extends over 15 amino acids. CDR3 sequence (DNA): TGCGCCAGCAGCTGGCGACAGGGTGGGGACTATGGCTACACCTTC. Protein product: CASSWRQGGDYGYTF.

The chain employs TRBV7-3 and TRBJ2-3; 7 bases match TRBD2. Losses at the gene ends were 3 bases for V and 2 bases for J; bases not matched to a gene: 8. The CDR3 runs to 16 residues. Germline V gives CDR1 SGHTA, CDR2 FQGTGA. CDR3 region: CASSFSSGDHTDTQYF. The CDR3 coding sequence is TGTGCCAGCAGCTTTTCTAGCGGAGATCACACAGATACGCAGTATTTT.

The CDR3 DNA follows: TGTGCCAGCAGTCCCCACTTGAGCTCCTATAATTCACCCCTCCACTTT. This encodes CASSPHLSSYNSPLHF. The chain employs TRBV25-1 and TRBJ1-6; no clear D. CDR1 and CDR2 from the germline V gene are MGHDK and SYGVNS. The CDR3 extends over 16 amino acids. With 5 bases removed from V and 0 bases from J, the gap between germline ends came to 11 bases.

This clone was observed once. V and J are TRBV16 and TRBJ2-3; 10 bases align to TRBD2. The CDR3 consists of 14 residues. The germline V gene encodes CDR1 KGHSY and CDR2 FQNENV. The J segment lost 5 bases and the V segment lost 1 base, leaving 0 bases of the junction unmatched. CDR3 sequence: CASSQLAGGDTQYF. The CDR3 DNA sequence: TGTGCCAGCAGCCAATTAGCGGGGGGAGATACGCAGTATTTT.

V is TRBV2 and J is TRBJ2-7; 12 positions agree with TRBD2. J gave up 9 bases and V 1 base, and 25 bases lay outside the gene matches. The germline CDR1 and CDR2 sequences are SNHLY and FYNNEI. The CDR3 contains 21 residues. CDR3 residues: CASSEGRLAGVREHAIVGQYF. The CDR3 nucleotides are TGTGCCAGCAGTGAAGGGAGACTAGCGGGAGTGCGCGAGCATGCAATCGTGGGGCAGTACTTC.

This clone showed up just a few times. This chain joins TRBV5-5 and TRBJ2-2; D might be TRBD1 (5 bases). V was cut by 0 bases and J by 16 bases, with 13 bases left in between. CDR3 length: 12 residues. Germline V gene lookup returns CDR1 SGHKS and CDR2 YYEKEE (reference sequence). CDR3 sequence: CASSLVGQERFF. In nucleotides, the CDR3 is TGTGCCAGCAGCTTGGTGGGGCAGGAACGGTTTTTT.

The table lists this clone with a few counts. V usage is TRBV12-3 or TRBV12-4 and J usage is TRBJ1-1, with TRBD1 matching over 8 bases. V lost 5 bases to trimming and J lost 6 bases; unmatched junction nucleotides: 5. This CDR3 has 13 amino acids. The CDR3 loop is CASSATGVAEAFF. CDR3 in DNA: TGTGCCAGCAGTGCGACAGGGGTGGCTGAAGCTTTCTTT.

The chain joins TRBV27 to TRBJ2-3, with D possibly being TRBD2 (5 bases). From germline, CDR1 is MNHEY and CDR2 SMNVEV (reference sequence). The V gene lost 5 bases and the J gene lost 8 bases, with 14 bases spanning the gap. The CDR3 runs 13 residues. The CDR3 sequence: CASSPMTGSTQYF. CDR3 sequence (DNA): TGTGCCAGCAGTCCCATGACTGGGAGTACGCAGTATTTT.

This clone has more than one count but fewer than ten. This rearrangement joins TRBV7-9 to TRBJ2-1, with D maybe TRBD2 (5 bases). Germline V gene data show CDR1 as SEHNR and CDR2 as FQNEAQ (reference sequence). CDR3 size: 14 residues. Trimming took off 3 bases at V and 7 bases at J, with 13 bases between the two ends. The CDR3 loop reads CASSLLAFGNEQFF. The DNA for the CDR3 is TGTGCCAGCAGCTTGCTAGCTTTCGGTAATGAGCAGTTCTTC.

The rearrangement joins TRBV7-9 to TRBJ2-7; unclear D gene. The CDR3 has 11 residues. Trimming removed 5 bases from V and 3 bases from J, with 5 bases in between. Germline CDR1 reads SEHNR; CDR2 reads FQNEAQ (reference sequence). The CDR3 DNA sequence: TGTGCCAGCAGCCTCCTCTACGAGCAGTACTTC. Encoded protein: CASSLLYEQYF.

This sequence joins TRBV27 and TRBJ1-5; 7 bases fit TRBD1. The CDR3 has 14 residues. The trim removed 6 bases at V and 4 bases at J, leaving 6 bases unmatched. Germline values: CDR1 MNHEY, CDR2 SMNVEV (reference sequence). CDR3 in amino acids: CASRTGDGNQPQHF. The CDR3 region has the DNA TGTGCCAGCAGAACAGGGGACGGTAATCAGCCCCAGCATTTT.

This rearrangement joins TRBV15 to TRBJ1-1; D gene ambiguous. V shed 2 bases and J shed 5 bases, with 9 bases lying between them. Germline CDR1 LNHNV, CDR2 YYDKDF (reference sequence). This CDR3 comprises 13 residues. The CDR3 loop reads CATSRIPGTEAFF. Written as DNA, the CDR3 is TGTGCCACCAGCAGAATTCCGGGGACTGAAGCTTTCTTT.

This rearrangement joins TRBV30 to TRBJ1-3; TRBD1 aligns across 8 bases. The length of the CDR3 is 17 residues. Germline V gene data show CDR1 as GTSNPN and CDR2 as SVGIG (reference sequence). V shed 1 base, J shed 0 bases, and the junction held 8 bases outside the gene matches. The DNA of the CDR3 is TGTGCCTGGAGTGGGGCAGGGGGCTTGATCTCTGGAAACACCATATATTTT. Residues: CAWSGAGGLISGNTIYF. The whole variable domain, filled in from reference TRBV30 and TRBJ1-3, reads SQTIHQWPATLVQPVGSPLSLECTVEGTSNPNLYWYRQAAGRGLQLLFYSVGIGQISSEVPQNLSASRPQDRQFILSSKKLLLSDSGFYLCAWSGAGGLISGNTIYFGEGSWLTVV.

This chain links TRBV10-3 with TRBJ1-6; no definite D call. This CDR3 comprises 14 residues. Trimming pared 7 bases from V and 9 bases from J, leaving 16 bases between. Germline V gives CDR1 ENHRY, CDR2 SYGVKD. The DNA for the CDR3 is TGTGCCATCATCAGCGCCGATGGAGGTTCACCCCTCCACTTT. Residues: CAIISADGGSPLHF.